Following are 23 T cell receptor beta chains from one sample sequenced in a study of Graves' ophthalmopathy and Graves' hyperthyroidism. CDR3 regions of TCR beta were amplified from RNA transcripts. The first round was an RT-PCR with HTBI primers, and the second round was a multiplex PCR. TCRdb itself ran the multiplex PCR reads through MiXCR, one entry per CDR3 protein. The data show roughly 400,000 distinct CDR3 sequences, with 17% seen just once and around 2.4% held by the top ten. The sample comprised peripheral blood. Every receptor here comes from an adult woman with stable Graves' hyperthyroidism.

This clonotype was seen repeatedly, ten times or more. The chain joins TRBV6-5 to TRBJ2-7, with unresolved D. The CDR3 runs 15 residues. V was pared by 1 base and J by 4 bases, with 14 bases between. Germline-derived CDR1 and CDR2 are MNHEY and SVGAGI. The CDR3 bases are TGTGCCAGCAGTTACTACCGAGGAGCCCATTACGAGCAGTACTTC. It codes for CASSYYRGAHYEQYF.

This clonotype was detected many times. The chain combines TRBV4-2 with TRBJ2-7; D perhaps matches TRBD2 (6 bases). CDR1 is LGHNA and CDR2 is YNFKEQ in the germline V gene. The CDR3 loop spans 13 amino acids. V lost 0 bases and J 6 bases, leaving 9 bases between the germline ends. CDR3 in amino acids: CASSQDGGSEQYF. The CDR3 coding sequence is TGTGCCAGCAGCCAAGATGGAGGGTCCGAGCAGTACTTC.

At least ten counts were recorded for this clonotype. This sequence joins TRBV4-1 and TRBJ2-2, with D unclear. Deletions cut 4 bases from V and 9 bases from J, with 9 bases between. CDR3 length: 12 residues. In germline, CDR1 is MGHRA, CDR2 YSYEKL. CDR3 sequence reads: CASSPPYRELFF. The CDR3 region has the DNA TGCGCCAGCAGCCCTCCTTATCGGGAGCTGTTTTTT.

The table lists this clonotype with many counts. The rearrangement links TRBV10-3 to TRBJ2-5; 9 bases are a match to TRBD2. The CDR3 extends over 14 amino acids. V lost 3 bases and J lost 5; bases outside the gene matches: 4. The germline V gene encodes CDR1 ENHRY and CDR2 SYGVKD. CDR3 sequence reads: CAISEASGVETQYF. As DNA, the CDR3 is TGTGCCATCAGTGAAGCTAGCGGGGTGGAGACCCAGTACTTC.

This clonotype was picked up many times. The chain carries TRBV15 and TRBJ1-1; TRBD1 might be the D (5 bases). Looked up from germline, CDR1 is LNHNV and CDR2 is YYDKDF (reference sequence). CDR3 size: 14 residues. The V end was cut by 7 bases, the J end by 1 base, with 13 bases between. CDR3 residues: CATNGGGSNTEAFF. The DNA of the CDR3 is TGTGCCACCAACGGCGGGGGATCGAACACTGAAGCTTTCTTT.

This clonotype was observed at least ten times. The chain joins TRBV6-2 or TRBV6-3 to TRBJ1-5; 8 bases are a match to TRBD1. The germline V gene encodes CDR1 MNHEY and CDR2 SVGEGT. Losses at the gene ends were 7 bases for V and 0 bases for J; bases not matched to a gene: 17. CDR3 length equals 19 residues. CDR3 DNA sequence: TGTGCCAGCACCAAGGGGACAGGCCCCAGAGGTGTTAGCAATCAGCCCCAGCATTTT. Translation gives CASTKGTGPRGVSNQPQHF.

As regards this clonotype: One base away lies a much larger clone, so this may be a sequencing read error. The rearrangement uses TRBV4-3 and TRBJ2-5; 8 nucleotides align to TRBD1. The germline CDR1 and CDR2 sequences are LGHNA and YSLEER. J lost 7 bases, V lost 0 bases, and 7 bases had no gene match. The length of the CDR3 is 15 residues. The CDR3 loop reads CASSQDADREGTQYF. The CDR3, as DNA: TGCGCCAGCAGCCAAGATGCGGACAGGGAAGGGACCCAGTACTTC.

This clonotype was counted many times. The rearrangement joins TRBV28 to TRBJ2-5, with 9 bases identical to TRBD2. The CDR3 is 16 amino acids. Germline loops: CDR1 MDHEN, CDR2 SYDVKM. Trimming removed 6 bases from V and 4 bases from J; junction bases left unmatched: 12. The CDR3 is CASSLGASGNTETQYF. As DNA, the CDR3 is TGTGCCAGCAGCTTAGGCGCTAGCGGGAACACAGAGACCCAGTACTTC.

This clonotype was observed a handful of times. A junction boundary mismatches the germline segment, possibly from a read error. The chain uses TRBV4-1 and TRBJ2-1; D unclear. The CDR3 covers 17 residues. The germline gives CDR1 MGHRA, CDR2 YSYEKL. This CDR3 reads CASSQTPLRMSYNEKFF. The CDR3 DNA reads as TGCGCCAGCAGCCAGACACCTTTGCGTATGTCCTACAATGAGAAGTTCTTC.

This clonotype has ten or more counts. The rearrangement uses TRBV12-3 or TRBV12-4 and TRBJ1-6, with TRBD1 identical over 7 bases. This CDR3 is built from 12 residues. V lost 6 bases and J lost 10; bases outside the gene matches: 3. The CDR3 protein is CASSQGGSPLHF. CDR3 nucleotides: TGTGCCAGCAGCCAAGGGGGCTCACCCCTCCACTTT.

This clonotype was found a few times. The junction does not match germline at one end; this may be a read error. J is TRBJ2-1 and V is TRBV12-5; 7 bases match TRBD2. CDR1 LGHNT and CDR2 FRNRAP come from the germline V gene. This CDR3 has 16 residues. Written as DNA, the CDR3 is TGTGCTAGTGGTTTAGGTGTAATGACTAGCCACAATGAGAAGTTCTTC. This gives the protein CASGLGVMTSHNEKFF.

This clonotype was recorded at least ten times. The J gene is TRBJ2-7, the V gene TRBV27, with 16 bases lining up with TRBD2. The CDR3 covers 15 residues. Trimming took 7 bases from V and 5 from J; bases not matched to a gene: 5. The germline V gene encodes CDR1 MNHEY and CDR2 SMNVEV (reference sequence). CDR3 nucleotide sequence: TGTGCCAGCAAGGGACTAGCGGGAGGGCCCCACGAGCAGTACTTC. Translated: CASKGLAGGPHEQYF.

This clonotype was counted at least ten times. The chain recombines TRBV2 with TRBJ1-6, with 8 bases matching TRBD1. Trimming took 1 base from V and 7 from J; bases not matched to a gene: 0. Germline V CDR1 and CDR2: SNHLY, FYNNEI. The CDR3 loop spans 14 amino acids. The CDR3 sequence: CASSEGTGNSPLHF. The CDR3 nucleotides are TGTGCCAGCAGTGAAGGGACAGGGAATTCACCCCTCCACTTT.

This clonotype was observed at least ten times. A junction end diverges from the germline sequence, so it may reflect a read error. The V gene is TRBV3-1, the J gene TRBJ2-5, with 9 bases identical to TRBD2. The CDR3 runs 12 residues. CDR1 is LGHDT, CDR2 YNNKEL, per germline (reference sequence). The CDR3 region is CASSQVQREVHF. Here the CDR3 DNA reads TGTGCCAGCAGCCAAGTCCAGCGGGAGGTTCACTTC.

This clonotype was picked up many times. The V and J genes are TRBV20-1 and TRBJ1-5; no clear D. Deletions cut 0 bases from V and 5 bases from J, with 8 bases between. This CDR3 has 13 amino acids. Germline CDR1 reads DFQATT; CDR2 reads SNEGSKA (reference sequence). The CDR3 protein is CSARDMEDQPQHF. The CDR3 coding sequence is TGCAGTGCTAGAGACATGGAGGATCAGCCCCAGCATTTT.

This clonotype has a count of ten or more. The V and J genes are TRBV11-2 and TRBJ2-5; a weak D match, TRBD2 (5 bases). Trimming took off 0 bases at V and 7 bases at J, with 12 bases between the two ends. The CDR3 is 14 residues long. Germline V gene data show CDR1 as SGHAT and CDR2 as FQNNGV. The CDR3: CASSLEVVRGTQYF. The CDR3 nucleotides are TGTGCCAGCAGCTTAGAGGTGGTCCGGGGGACCCAGTACTTC.

The CDR3 spells CATSDLHLGGWQGDFQGYTF. The CDR3 DNA reads TGTGCCACCAGTGATTTGCACTTAGGAGGTTGGCAGGGGGACTTCCAGGGCTACACCTTC. The rearrangement links TRBV24-1 to TRBJ1-2; 7 nucleotides match TRBD1. CDR1 and CDR2 (germline): KGHDR, SFDVKD. The CDR3 is 20 residues long. J gave up 8 bases and V 0 bases, and 23 bases lay outside the gene matches.

This chain's CDR3 is CASSQEPPPGLFGNTIYF. In DNA form, the CDR3 reads TGTGCCAGCAGCCAAGAACCTCCCCCGGGACTCTTTGGAAACACCATATATTTT. This chain links TRBV3-1 with TRBJ1-3; TRBD1 might be the D (5 bases). Trimming stripped 0 bases from V and 3 bases from J, with 18 bases between. Germline values: CDR1 LGHDT, CDR2 YNNKEL (reference sequence). CDR3 size: 18 residues.

This clonotype was seen repeatedly, ten times or more. The chain links TRBV25-1 to TRBJ2-7; 10 nucleotides align to TRBD1. The junction had 7 bases not matched to a gene; V was cut back by 3 bases and J by 5 bases. The germline gives CDR1 MGHDK, CDR2 SYGVNS. The CDR3 has 15 amino acids. CDR3 in amino acids: CASSDPGTGEDEQYF. DNA for the CDR3: TGTGCCAGCAGTGATCCCGGGACAGGGGAGGACGAGCAGTACTTC.

This clonotype was recorded many times. This rearrangement joins TRBV28 to TRBJ2-5; TRBD2 matches at 13 bases. Per the germline V gene, CDR1 is MDHEN and CDR2 is SYDVKM. The V and J ends lost 8 bases and 5 bases, in that order; junction bases with no gene match: 5. The CDR3 runs 14 residues. As DNA, the CDR3 is TGTGCCAGCGTCGGACTAGCGGGAGTGGAGACCCAGTACTTC. Amino acids: CASVGLAGVETQYF.

The table lists this clonotype with many counts. The chain employs TRBV28 and TRBJ2-5; no clear D gene. V dropped 3 bases and J dropped 1 base, with 9 bases sitting between them. This CDR3 contains 14 residues. The V gene's germline CDR1 is MDHEN and CDR2 SYDVKM. In nucleotides, the CDR3 is TGTGCCAGCAGTTTGAACAGACTCCAAGAGACCCAGTACTTC. Residues: CASSLNRLQETQYF.

In its sample, this clonotype was seen many times. The gene calls are TRBV9 and TRBJ2-3, with 7 positions matching TRBD1. CDR3 length equals 13 residues. CDR1 and CDR2 from the germline V gene are SGDLS and YYNGEE. The V gene end was trimmed by 2 bases and the J gene end by 5 bases; junction bases not matched to a gene: 2. The DNA of the CDR3 is TGTGCCAGCAGCGTTCCAGGGGGAGATACGCAGTATTTT. This sequence encodes CASSVPGGDTQYF.

The chain uses TRBV24-1 and TRBJ1-1; 7 bases line up with TRBD1. Per germline, CDR1 KGHDR and CDR2 SFDVKD. The CDR3 extends over 14 amino acids. Germline trimming cut 8 bases from V and 2 bases from J; bases unmatched to any gene: 7. CDR3 residues: CATIGDRSNTEAFF. CDR3 in DNA: TGTGCCACCATAGGGGACAGATCTAACACTGAAGCTTTCTTT.